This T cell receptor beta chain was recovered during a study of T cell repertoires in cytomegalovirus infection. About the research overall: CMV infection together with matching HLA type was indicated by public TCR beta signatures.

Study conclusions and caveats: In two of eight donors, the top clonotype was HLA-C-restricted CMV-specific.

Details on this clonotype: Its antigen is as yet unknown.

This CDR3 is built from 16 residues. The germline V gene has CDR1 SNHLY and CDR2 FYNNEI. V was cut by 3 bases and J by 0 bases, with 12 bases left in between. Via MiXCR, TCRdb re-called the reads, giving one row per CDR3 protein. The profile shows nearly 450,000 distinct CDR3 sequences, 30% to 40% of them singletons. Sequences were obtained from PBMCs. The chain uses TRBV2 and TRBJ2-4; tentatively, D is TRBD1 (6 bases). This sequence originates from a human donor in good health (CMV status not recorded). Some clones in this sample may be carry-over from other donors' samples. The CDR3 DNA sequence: TGTGCCAGCAGTGATAGGCCAGGGGCAGCCAAAAACATTCAGTACTTC. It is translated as CASSDRPGAAKNIQYF.